One sample yielded the 27 T cell receptor beta chains listed below, sequenced in a study of T-cell memory formation after mild COVID-19. MiXCR, applied by TCRdb to the 5' RACE reads, yields one record per CDR3 protein. The table has under 300,000 distinct CDR3 sequences, 16% seen once. Material: PBMCs or a T cell subset sorted from them (not recorded which). Every receptor here comes from a man between 18 and 35 years old who had mild COVID-19 (a few samples of this study predate the infection). Cell type and time point are not known.

This clonotype was observed many times. V is TRBV10-3 and J is TRBJ2-3, with D perhaps matching TRBD1 or TRBD2 (5 bases each). This CDR3 has 13 residues. Trimming took off 10 bases at V and 0 bases at J, with 11 bases between the two ends. Germline loops: CDR1 ENHRY, CDR2 SYGVKD. For the CDR3, the DNA is TGTGCCACCCTCGGGGCTAGCACAGATACGCAGTATTTT. Its protein product is CATLGASTDTQYF.

The V and J genes are TRBV20-1 and TRBJ1-2; D is possibly TRBD1 (6 bases). Germline lookup yields CDR1 DFQATT and CDR2 SNEGSKA (reference sequence). CDR3 size: 15 residues. Between the trimmed V and J ends, which lost 7 bases and 2 bases, there was a span of 20 bases. The CDR3 nucleotides are TGCAGTGACCCAGGGGAACAGGGCCTAAACTATGGCTACACCTTC. Its protein is CSDPGEQGLNYGYTF.

This clonotype has only a few counts. V and J are TRBV3-1 and TRBJ1-6; D uncertain. V lost 0 bases and J lost 3, with 6 bases in between. Germline values: CDR1 LGHDT, CDR2 YNNKEL (reference sequence). The CDR3 extends over 15 amino acids. The CDR3 region is CASSQERFYNSPLHF. The CDR3 nucleotides read TGTGCCAGCAGCCAAGAGCGATTCTATAATTCACCCCTCCACTTT.

This clonotype was picked up a small number of times. The chain carries TRBV20-1 and TRBJ1-4; D perhaps matches TRBD1 (5 bases). There are 15 residues in the CDR3. Germline lookup yields CDR1 DFQATT and CDR2 SNEGSKA (reference sequence). Between the trimmed V and J ends, which lost 0 bases and 3 bases, there was a span of 11 bases. The CDR3 nucleotides read TGCAGTGCTAGAGATGGGGGGGTTGCTAATGAAAAACTGTTTTTT. It encodes CSARDGGVANEKLFF.

The genes are TRBV20-1 and TRBJ1-1; D gene uncertain. The CDR3 totals 13 residues. Germline CDR1 reads DFQATT; CDR2 reads SNEGSKA (reference sequence). V gave up 0 bases and J gave up 6 bases, with 11 bases separating them. The CDR3 is CSARDLMRAEAFF. DNA for the CDR3: TGCAGTGCTAGAGATCTGATGAGGGCTGAAGCTTTCTTT.

The CDR3: CASGLQGANTEAFF. The CDR3 bases are TGCGCCAGCGGTCTCCAGGGGGCGAACACTGAAGCTTTCTTT. The chain couples TRBV5-1 to TRBJ1-1, with 8 bases fitting TRBD1. Germline-derived CDR1 and CDR2 are SGHRS and YFSETQ. Germline trimming cut 7 bases from V and 1 base from J; bases unmatched to any gene: 6. The CDR3 spans 14 residues.

This clonotype was picked up many times. This sequence joins TRBV6-2 or TRBV6-3 and TRBJ2-5, with D tentatively TRBD1 (5 bases). The CDR3 is 13 residues long. Germline loops: CDR1 MNHEY, CDR2 SVGEGT. The V and J ends lost 8 bases and 7 bases respectively, with 17 bases between them. CDR3 bases: TGTGCCAGCGCTCCTAGAGGACACTGGACCCAGTACTTC. Protein product: CASAPRGHWTQYF.

This clonotype was seen a few times. The V and J genes are TRBV7-2 and TRBJ1-4, with D hard to call. The CDR3 length is 13 residues. With 2 bases removed from V and 7 bases from J, the gap between germline ends came to 8 bases. Germline CDR1 SGHTA, CDR2 FQGNSA. CDR3 sequence: CASSLSMGEKLFF. CDR3 sequence (DNA): TGTGCCAGCAGCTTATCTATGGGTGAAAAACTGTTTTTT.

In its sample, this clonotype was seen a few times. The rearrangement joins TRBV2 to TRBJ1-5, with D unclear. The germline V and J ends were trimmed by 3 bases and 0 bases, with 9 bases remaining between them. CDR3 length: 15 residues. CDR1 and CDR2 from the germline V gene are SNHLY and FYNNEI. CDR3: CASSEVLNSNQPQHF. CDR3 DNA sequence: TGTGCCAGCAGTGAGGTGTTGAATAGCAATCAGCCCCAGCATTTT.

The chain recombines TRBV3-1 with TRBJ2-1; 7 bases map to TRBD2. This CDR3 comprises 14 residues. The V gene end was trimmed by 5 bases and the J gene end by 4 bases; junction bases not matched to a gene: 5. Germline-derived CDR1 and CDR2 are LGHDT and YNNKEL (reference sequence). As DNA, the CDR3 is TGTGCCAGCAGCTTGGCGGGGGAGTACAATGAGCAGTTCTTC. It yields the protein CASSLAGEYNEQFF.

The chain is built from TRBV12-3 or TRBV12-4 and TRBJ2-3; possible D gene TRBD2, 7 bases. Trimming shortened V by 3 bases and J by 2 bases, and 12 bases separated the two germline ends. This CDR3 has 15 amino acids. In nucleotides, the CDR3 is TGTGCCAGCAGTTTTCCGGGGGGCATCACAGATACGCAGTATTTT. Protein product: CASSFPGGITDTQYF.

This clonotype turned up a few times. V and J are TRBV3-1 and TRBJ1-1, with D possibly matching TRBD1 (5 bases). The CDR3 runs 14 residues. Germline CDR1 reads LGHDT; CDR2 reads YNNKEL (reference sequence). Trimming pared 6 bases from V and 1 base from J, leaving 12 bases between. For the CDR3, the DNA is TGTGCCAGCAGGCCGTCCGGACAGAACACTGAAGCTTTCTTT. It codes for CASRPSGQNTEAFF.

This clonotype was seen a handful of times. The chain employs TRBV6-5 and TRBJ2-7; 9 positions match TRBD2. From germline, CDR1 is MNHEY and CDR2 SVGAGI. J lost 7 bases, V lost 6 bases, and 22 bases had no gene match. CDR3 length: 18 residues. This chain's CDR3 is CASRAVGSGTSSGREQYF. In DNA form, the CDR3 reads TGTGCCAGCAGGGCCGTGGGATCCGGGACTAGCTCAGGAAGGGAGCAGTACTTC.

This clonotype was seen at least ten times. The chain recombines TRBV20-1 with TRBJ2-3, with TRBD2 matching 12 bases. This CDR3 region has 17 residues. Germline V CDR1 and CDR2: DFQATT, SNEGSKA (reference sequence). With V trimmed by 1 base and J by 4 bases, 9 bases remained unmatched. The CDR3 bases are TGCAGTGCTAGAGGGGATCTAGCGGGGGGGCTTCCAGATACGCAGTATTTT. Translating it yields CSARGDLAGGLPDTQYF.

This clonotype was seen many times. V usage is TRBV19 and J usage is TRBJ2-4; no clear D gene. Deletions cut 6 bases from V and 0 bases from J, with 15 bases between. This CDR3 is 16 amino acids long. Germline loops: CDR1 LNHDA, CDR2 SQIVND (reference sequence). The CDR3 DNA sequence: TGTGCCAGTAGCTGGCGGACCAAGGAAGCCAAAAACATTCAGTACTTC. The encoded protein is CASSWRTKEAKNIQYF.

The genes are TRBV7-2 and TRBJ2-3; 8 bases fit TRBD1. This CDR3 has 16 residues. V shed 5 bases and J 2 bases; nucleotides not matched to a gene: 9. Germline V gives CDR1 SGHTA, CDR2 FQGNSA. The CDR3 spells CASSLEHRGFTDTQYF. CDR3 DNA sequence: TGTGCCAGCAGCCTCGAACACAGGGGGTTCACAGATACGCAGTATTTT.

This chain connects TRBV9 to TRBJ2-7; tentatively, D is TRBD1 (5 bases). V shed 0 bases and J shed 0 bases, with 10 bases lying between them. The V gene's germline CDR1 is SGDLS and CDR2 YYNGEE. CDR3 length: 15 residues. Here the CDR3 DNA reads TGTGCCAGCAGCGTAGGACAGATTAGCTCCTACGAGCAGTACTTC. Its protein product is CASSVGQISSYEQYF.

The table lists this clonotype with a few counts. The V call is TRBV2, the J call TRBJ2-7; weak D call: TRBD2 (7 bases). Germline V lookup: CDR1 SNHLY, CDR2 FYNNEI. CDR3 length equals 14 residues. Trimming left V 6 bases short and J 2 bases short, with 14 bases between. The CDR3 here is CASSPWGGTYEQYF. The CDR3 region has the DNA TGTGCCAGCAGCCCCTGGGGGGGCACCTACGAGCAGTACTTC.

This clonotype was seen a few times. The chain is built from TRBV7-9 and TRBJ2-3; D unresolved. CDR3 length: 15 amino acids. Germline CDR1 and CDR2: SEHNR and FQNEAQ (reference sequence). The ends were cut back, 4 bases at V and 0 bases at J, with 11 bases in the middle. The CDR3 DNA follows: TGTGCCAGCAGCTCGACCGCTATCAGCACAGATACGCAGTATTTT. Translated: CASSSTAISTDTQYF.

This clonotype was counted many times. The CDR3 sequence: CASSPFRALAKNIQYF. CDR3 sequence (DNA): TGTGCCAGCAGCCCCTTCCGAGCTCTAGCCAAAAACATTCAGTACTTC. The chain carries TRBV6-6 and TRBJ2-4, with unresolved D. The germline V gene encodes CDR1 MNHNY and CDR2 SVGAGI (reference sequence). The V gene lost 6 bases and the J gene lost 0 bases, with 15 bases spanning the gap. This CDR3 spans 16 amino acids.

This clonotype was counted only a few times. The J gene is TRBJ2-7, the V gene TRBV6-1; D could derive from TRBD1 or TRBD2 (5 bases each). Germline values: CDR1 MNHNS, CDR2 SASEGT. The CDR3 runs to 14 residues. Trimming removed 4 bases at V and 6 bases at J, with 16 bases between. CDR3 in DNA: TGTGCCAGCAGTGTTGGGGGAGTAACCTCCGAGCAGTACGTC. It encodes CASSVGGVTSEQYV.

The chain employs TRBV5-1 and TRBJ2-3, with D maybe TRBD2 (5 bases). The V and J ends lost 0 bases and 7 bases respectively, with 12 bases between them. The CDR3 loop spans 14 amino acids. The germline V gene encodes CDR1 SGHRS and CDR2 YFSETQ. CDR3 residues: CASSLDVPGYTQYF. The CDR3 DNA follows: TGCGCCAGCAGCTTGGATGTCCCGGGGTATACGCAGTATTTT.

This clonotype was seen a few times. The chain couples TRBV7-8 to TRBJ2-5; 7 bases map to TRBD1. Germline assignment: CDR1 SGHVS and CDR2 FQNEAQ. The CDR3 has 14 residues. Trimming cost V 5 bases and J 1 base; bases outside gene matches: 4. This CDR3 is CASSLGTVQETQYF. CDR3 nucleotide sequence: TGTGCCAGCAGCCTCGGGACAGTCCAAGAGACCCAGTACTTC.

This clonotype has more than one count but fewer than ten. The V call is TRBV11-2, the J call TRBJ2-7; the D is unclear. The CDR3 has 14 residues. Germline V gene data show CDR1 as SGHAT and CDR2 as FQNNGV. Trimming took off 6 bases at V and 0 bases at J, with 12 bases between the two ends. CDR3 region: CASRKGYSSYEQYV. The CDR3 DNA follows: TGTGCCAGCAGGAAGGGATATAGCTCCTACGAGCAGTACGTC.

Many counts were recorded for this clonotype. This chain links TRBV5-1 with TRBJ2-1; 7 bases map to TRBD2. Trimming cost V 0 bases and J 2 bases; bases outside gene matches: 5. The CDR3 runs 16 residues. CDR1 SGHRS and CDR2 YFSETQ come from the germline V gene. CDR3 region: CASSLVPAGTYNEQFF. CDR3 nucleotides: TGCGCCAGCAGCTTGGTTCCAGCGGGGACCTACAATGAGCAGTTCTTC.

This chain joins TRBV6-5 and TRBJ2-1; 10 bases map to TRBD2. This CDR3 contains 15 residues. Unmatched junction bases numbered 10, after V lost 6 bases and J lost 8 bases. CDR1 and CDR2 from the germline V gene are MNHEY and SVGAGI. The CDR3 coding sequence is TGTGCCAGCAGCCGCAGTAGCGGGGGGAGATATGAGCAGTTCTTC. Encoded protein: CASSRSSGGRYEQFF.

The V call is TRBV12-3 or TRBV12-4, the J call TRBJ1-5, with 8 bases matching TRBD1. J was trimmed by 7 bases and V by 7 bases; bases with no gene match: 3. The CDR3 is 12 residues long. CDR3 residues: CASTRDRQPQHF. The CDR3 DNA reads TGTGCCAGCACCAGGGACAGGCAGCCCCAGCATTTT.